This TCR beta chain was obtained from a study of cytomegalovirus exposure and HLA in healthy donors (dated by TCRdb to about 2017). Broadly, across the study: An earlier analysis of several hundred of the donors reported about 280 Gb of sequence data and around 120 million unique TCR beta sequences obtained from some 200 million T cells. An early release that covered fewer than 750 HLA-typed donors contained approximately 300 gigabases of sequencing data and tens of millions of unique TCR sequences. The genetic ancestry cluster associated with self-reported Caucasian donors included about 84% of the approximately 400 genotyped donors. The study aimed to test whether cataloging public T cell receptors could reveal signatures of past pathogen exposure. The study profiled the T cell repertoires of about 640 subjects by immunosequencing and related them to cytomegalovirus serostatus. Along with the roughly 670-subject first cohort, a separate validation cohort of some 130 different subjects was used. The study combined high-throughput TCR immunosequencing, statistical association of individual TCRs with disease status, and machine learning to predict cytomegalovirus infection status. A later analysis re-examined previously published TCR beta repertoires from 610 or so donors and added high-resolution HLA genotyping to investigate patterns of TCR occurrence. In the later analysis, no new phenotypic data were used to find candidate immune exposures; instead, reliance was placed on TCR beta sequences and their occurrence across donors. To decide whether each TCR beta V gene segment behaved as functional or pseudogenic, an earlier analysis of some 540 of the donors relied on high-throughput TCR beta sequencing. Donor age, sex, ethnicity and CMV serostatus were compiled together with the repertoire data. A later genetic analysis used genome-wide SNP genotypes for about 60% of the roughly 670 donors, treating that subset as a discovery cohort. All discovery cohort repertoires had been generated on a single sequencing platform. Both class I and class II loci were covered by HLA typing, at four-digit resolution. The number of typed donors differed by locus: roughly 629-640 for A, B, C, DRB1 and DQB1; roughly 510 for DQA1; 600 to 610 for DPA1; and some 450 for DPB1. Roughly 5 DR-DQ haplotypes were treated as single units for association and clustering because of strong linkage in the cohort. Among about 360 genotyped donors of the cohort, an average of around 240,000 unique TCR beta nucleotide sequences were sequenced per donor, around a sixth of them non-productive.

What the work shows at the level of the full study, not this receptor alone: A further reported finding was that TCR beta sequences accurately predicted the HLA-A and HLA-B alleles for most subjects in the first cohort. Only TCR beta chains were sequenced in this cohort, and the absence of alpha or paired-chain data limited detectable features. Because counts were too low, some 16 rarely observed V segments, including chromosome 9 orphons, were excluded from the earlier analysis of 587 of the donors. HLA typing was unavailable for some donors at each locus, so association tests used only the typed subset. Sequencing depth was assumed to be roughly uniform across donors in the presence/absence analyses, though that assumption may not hold. In an earlier analysis of some 540 of the donors, most TCR beta V segments appeared in productive rearrangements about 87% or about 30% of the time, broadly matching IMGT annotations. According to a later analysis, parvovirus B19, influenza, CMV and Epstein-Barr virus appeared linked to several top co-occurrence clusters. A cluster of highly shared sequence variants was judged likely to represent a technical artifact of the sequencing pipeline. In a later analysis, TCR association rates were found to vary across HLA loci, with the most associated TCRs seen for DRB1 alleles and the fewest for HLA-C alleles. A later analysis associated roughly 17,000 TCR beta sequences with specific HLA alleles at a false discovery rate of 0.05. Strong co-occurrence of HLA alleles, especially DR and DQ, made assigning TCR associations to individual alleles difficult. Immune exposure information for the cohort was limited to CMV serostatus. A later genetic analysis associated a missense DCLRE1C variant with V-gene and J-gene trimming of TCR beta chains, and an independent cohort replicated the association. According to a later analysis, most CMV-associated TCR beta chains appeared to be HLA-restricted, and the HLA associations seemed to be driven largely by CMV exposure. Most TCR sequences were seen in very few donors, while some public TCRs were found in many individuals. Some IMGT-functional V segments, including TRBV6-2 and TRBV6-3, could not be distinguished by the 87-base-pair reads and were therefore excluded. In a later analysis, HLA-associated TCR beta chains showed more clonal expansion and lower generation probabilities than non-associated chains that were equally common. A few of the identified cytomegalovirus-associated TCR beta chains were confirmed in vitro to be specific for cytomegalovirus antigens. Linkage disequilibrium might explain the correlated functional status among segregating V segments, but an unknown experimental factor could not be ruled out. The classifier was reported to diagnose cytomegalovirus status with high specificity and sensitivity in both the original and validation cohorts. In a later genetic analysis, fewer N-insertions in productive TCRs were reported among donors in an Asian-associated ancestry cluster than the roughly 670-donor mean. It was suggested by the authors that the approach could potentially be generalized to other disease states and immunological phenotypes. A total of fewer than 200 TCR beta chains were listed by the study as associated with cytomegalovirus.

The library was produced with the immunoSEQ multiplex PCR assay. The multiplex PCR relied on a mix of 60 forward primers for TCR Vbeta segments and 13 reverse primers for TCR Jbeta segments. The CDR3 region of rearranged TCR beta genes was amplified from genomic DNA with a multiplex PCR assay. Amplified TCR beta libraries were sequenced as 87-base-pair reads on the Illumina HiSeq System. Processing in the source paper ran as follows. A later analysis tallied around 87 million unique TCR beta chains across the 700 or so repertoires, and about 12 million of those chains were shared by two or more donors. Raw reads were error-corrected and collapsed into unique sequences with a nearest-neighbor algorithm that merged closely related sequences to remove PCR and sequencing errors. Alignment of CDR3 sequences to IMGT reference sequences was used to assign V, D and J gene segments. Each retained sequence needed at least a six-nucleotide match to both a V gene segment and a J gene segment. Rearrangements were classified as productive when the CDR3 lacked stop codons and remained in frame with V and J, and all other rearrangements were classified as non-productive. CDR3 was defined according to IMGT convention as the region running from the second conserved V-encoded cysteine to the conserved J-encoded phenylalanine. The earlier analysis of about 590 of the donors excluded sequences that lacked an unambiguous match to a single V gene segment. In an earlier analysis of several hundred of the donors, V segments were called functional above 56.7% productive rearrangements and were called segregating when the between-donor standard deviation exceeded 5%. A statistical classification framework was built for diagnosing cytomegalovirus status from the catalog of TCR beta chain sequences. In a later analysis, TCR nucleotide sequences were compared against IMGT/GENE-DB human TR gene sequences so that V and J genes could be assigned. The TCRdist pipeline was used in a later analysis to assign CDR3 sequences and most-parsimonious VDJ recombination scenarios. In a later analysis, every TCR beta chain was defined by the combination of its CDR3 amino acid sequence and its V-gene family, and reads without a unique V-gene family were dropped. As a way to deal with suspected cross-contamination and a sequencing artifact, a later analysis dropped approximately 590 nucleotide sequences that were highly shared and had low generation probability. For each public chain, a later analysis derived a clonal expansion index from normalized ranks of inferred template counts within each repertoire. In a later analysis, generation probabilities were computed using a VDJ recombination model fitted to out-of-frame rearrangements, and the results were checked against IGoR. In a later analysis, TCR-TCR, TCR-HLA and TCR-CMV co-occurrence was scored with hypergeometric tests, and a repertoire-size bias correction was applied to TCR pairs. A later analysis estimated false discovery rates by permuting HLA or CMV assignments 20 times. In a later analysis, co-occurring TCRs were grouped using DBSCAN, with TCRdist sequence similarity added in when clustering inside HLA-allele-positive subsets. Co-occurrence clustering excluded repertoires with fewer than 30,000 or more than 120,000 public chains, plus five with anomalous nucleotide sharing. TCRdb's version of the immuneACCESS table is confined to in-frame rearrangements and falls short of the full clone set. An unresolved V gene accounts for under half of the shortfall where checked; the remainder is of unknown origin. D and trimming come from the DNA, and the V and J calls and clone size come from that table. Within this sample are 85,000 to 90,000 clones, with 67% of them counted one time only. The top ten hold 2.1% of the sample.

In the case of this clone: The antigen it binds to is not known. Base qualities were left out, and no much larger clone turns up one base away.

Trimming removed 7 bases from V and 0 bases from J, leaving 25 bases between the germline ends. In the germline V gene, CDR1 corresponds to MDHEN and CDR2 to SYDVKM. From the cysteine through the phenylalanine, the CDR3 covers 19 amino acids. Of all the DNA, just the CDR3 is kept, 57 bases in frame from base 1. In total, 666 healthy bone marrow donors made up the cohort. At the time of sampling, all cohort members were nominally healthy, though unrecorded immune exposures were likely present. The donor was CMV seronegative and belonged to the group of around 400 seronegative cohort members. A peripheral blood sample was provided by each donor, and peripheral blood mononuclear cells were used for TCR beta sequencing. Genomic DNA was extracted from the blood cell samples with the Qiagen DNeasy Blood Extraction Kit.

The chain links TRBV28 with TRBJ1-5; a weak D assignment points to TRBD1 (6 bases agree). Sequencing input: PBMCs. The source of this sequence is a man aged 25 to 45 in good health and CMV-seronegative. The DNA reads as follows: TGTGCCAGCAAGCGCGGGTTTCAGACAGGTTTCCCTAGCAATCAGCCCCAGCATTTT. It translates to CASKRGFQTGFPSNQPQHF.